Given below is one T cell receptor beta chain in context. Vbeta (60) and Jbeta (13) primers were used in the PCR. The method was immunoSEQ multiplex PCR; TCRdb's version includes in-frame clones alone and lacks a portion of them. This sample yields 100,000 to 150,000 clones, of which approximately 82% are seen a single time; 1.5% belongs to the top ten. The sample originates from a study of cytomegalovirus exposure and HLA in healthy donors. The TCR was taken from a female donor in good health and CMV-seronegative. Sequenced: PBMCs.

CDR3 coding DNA: TGTGCCAGCAGCTCGGGACAGGGGGGCTATGGCTACACCTTC. It codes for CASSSGQGGYGYTF. The V and J genes are TRBV7-6 and TRBJ1-2; TRBD1 aligns across 11 bases. Germline trimming cut 4 bases from V and 4 bases from J; bases unmatched to any gene: 2. The CDR3 is 14 residues long. Germline V gene lookup returns CDR1 SGHVS and CDR2 FNYEAQ.